This T cell receptor (beta chain) is drawn from a study of siplizumab effects on memory and regulatory T cells. Trimming removed 0 bases from V and 2 bases from J, with 17 bases in between. The CDR3 consists of 17 residues. Germline V gene data show CDR1 as ENHRY and CDR2 as SYGVKD. This table comes from immunoSEQ multiplex PCR, and its TCRdb copy is limited to in-frame clones, with some not included. The table has 100,000 or so clones, around 95% seen once; the top ten hold roughly 0.61%. V and J are TRBV10-3 and TRBJ2-7, with D possibly matching TRBD1 (5 bases). The sequencing input was Tregs sorted from blood. This clonotype was sampled from a human donor in good health. The CDR3: CAISESRGGIQTYEQYF. In DNA form, the CDR3 reads TGTGCCATCAGTGAGTCTAGGGGTGGGATACAAACCTACGAGCAGTACTTC.